The 10 T cell receptor beta chains in this list originate from one sample, sequenced in a study of OX40 agonist ivuxolimab in advanced cancers. Profiled with immunoSEQ multiplex PCR; TCRdb holds only in-frame clones, not every one. The sample includes roughly 66,000 clones, roughly four fifths of them seen just once. The input for sequencing was CD4+ or CD8+ T cells sorted from blood, taken in a trial of the OX40 agonist ivuxolimab. The receptor source for this set is an adult with an advanced solid tumor such as melanoma, head and neck, liver or kidney cancer.

This chain connects TRBV19 to TRBJ1-1, with no clear D. CDR3 length: 14 residues. In germline, CDR1 is LNHDA, CDR2 SQIVND (reference sequence). V lost 3 bases, J lost 1 base, and 9 bases lay in between. CDR3 protein: CASSIRERNTEAFF. In nucleotides, the CDR3 is TGTGCCAGTAGTATCCGGGAGAGGAACACTGAAGCTTTCTTT.

V is TRBV11-2 and J is TRBJ2-3; D gene uncertain. Germline CDR1 and CDR2: SGHAT and FQNNGV. CDR3 length equals 13 residues. The V and J ends lost 5 bases and 4 bases respectively, with 10 bases between them. The CDR3 is CASSVLFSDTQYF. In DNA form, the CDR3 reads TGTGCCAGCAGCGTCCTCTTCTCAGATACGCAGTATTTT.

This chain connects TRBV30 to TRBJ1-4; D is unresolved. The CDR3 is made up of 15 amino acids. Between the trimmed V and J ends, which lost 0 bases and 7 bases, there was a span of 15 bases. The V gene's germline CDR1 is GTSNPN and CDR2 SVGIG (reference sequence). CDR3 bases: TGTGCCTGGAGTGTCCCGGCCAATCTGGCTGAAAAACTGTTTTTT. This gives the protein CAWSVPANLAEKLFF.

This chain links TRBV9 with TRBJ2-6, with 10 bases that match TRBD2. The CDR3 is 19 residues long. V shed 2 bases, J shed 1 base, and the junction held 9 bases outside the gene matches. Germline V CDR1 and CDR2: SGDLS, YYNGEE. CDR3 in DNA: TGTGCCAGCAGCGTCAGCCTAGCGGGAGTAGGGTCTGGGGCCAACGTCCTGACTTTC. Translating it yields CASSVSLAGVGSGANVLTF.

The chain is built from TRBV6-5 and TRBJ1-1; 7 bases match TRBD1. The trim removed 5 bases at V and 6 bases at J, leaving 6 bases unmatched. This CDR3 is built from 13 residues. Germline V gene data show CDR1 as MNHEY and CDR2 as SVGAGI. CDR3 nucleotide sequence: TGTGCCAGCAGTATCCCACAGGGGCCTGAAGCTTTCTTT. This translates into CASSIPQGPEAFF.

The chain carries TRBV5-1 and TRBJ2-7; D is unclear. The V end was cut by 0 bases, the J end by 4 bases, with 14 bases between. The germline CDR1 and CDR2 sequences are SGHRS and YFSETQ. This CDR3 is built from 15 residues. The CDR3 protein is CASSLGLPRSYEQYF. DNA of the CDR3: TGCGCCAGCAGCTTGGGCCTACCCCGATCTTACGAGCAGTACTTC.

This sequence joins TRBV19 and TRBJ2-1; 10 positions match TRBD2. Trimming removed 4 bases from V and 5 bases from J; junction bases left unmatched: 8. The CDR3 length is 16 residues. Germline V gene sequence: CDR1 LNHDA, CDR2 SQIVND (reference sequence). CDR3: CASSTSSGRGDNEQFF. The CDR3 DNA is TGTGCCAGTAGTACTTCTAGCGGGAGAGGGGACAATGAGCAGTTCTTC.

The rearrangement joins TRBV6-1 to TRBJ1-2, with D tentatively TRBD1 (5 bases). V shed 6 bases and J shed 6 bases, with 20 bases lying between them. The CDR3 spans 15 residues. The V gene's germline CDR1 is MNHNS and CDR2 SASEGT. In DNA, the CDR3 is TGTGCCAGCAGCCCCGCTCGGGGCCCCCAGGATGGCTACACCTTC. Translating it yields CASSPARGPQDGYTF.

This clone was seen just once. The gene calls are TRBV19 and TRBJ1-2; the match to TRBD1 covers 8 bases. The CDR3 is made up of 14 amino acids. V dropped 5 bases and J dropped 7; count of bases not matched to a gene: 9. Germline V gene lookup returns CDR1 LNHDA and CDR2 SQIVND (reference sequence). CDR3: CASSADRTGSGYTF. The CDR3 coding sequence is TGTGCCAGTAGTGCAGACAGGACAGGGAGTGGCTACACCTTC. Based on the CDR3 plus reference TRBV19 and TRBJ1-2, the full variable domain is DGGITQSPKYLFRKEGQNVTLSCEQNLNHDAMYWYRQDPGQGLRLIYYSQIVNDFQKGDIAEGYSVSREKKESFPLTVTSAQKNPTAFYLCASSADRTGSGYTFGSGTRLTVV.

The genes are TRBV9 and TRBJ2-2, with D unclear. The CDR3 loop spans 11 amino acids. Germline CDR1 reads SGDLS; CDR2 reads YYNGEE. V lost 3 bases and J lost 10, with 7 bases in between. DNA for the CDR3: TGTGCCAGCAGCGCCAGTAAGGAGCTGTTTTTT. Translation: CASSASKELFF.